This T cell receptor (beta chain) derives from a study of T cell clonotyping in hematopoietic cell transplantation (dated by TCRdb to about 2021). About the investigation overall: A total of approximately 130 blood samples were gathered in the study from roughly 40 consecutive transplant recipients along with their related donors. Patients were recruited between late 2015 and January 2017 and followed until late 2020 or death. Study-wide findings and limitations: Broader posttransplant TCR repertoire diversity was predicted by donor and pretransplant recipient Inverse Simpson Index values. Recipient repertoires showed only a small fraction of overlap with donor repertoires, and over 95% appeared de novo at the given depth. Recipient TCR diversity fell after transplant, with pathologically expanded clonotypes rising progressively from day 30 to day 180. The sample size was limited, and because cells were not sorted, the contributions of CD4 and CD8 repertoires could not be separated.

Taken with the paper, the label for time point translates to: 100 days after allo-HCT. Recipient blood was collected about 28 days before transplant and at days 30, 100 and 180 after transplant. Using Nuclei Lysis Solution, genomic DNA was extracted from unfractionated peripheral blood mononuclear cells that were either fresh or cryopreserved. In regard to this clone: Its recognized antigen is unknown. One base away there is no much larger clone; base qualities are not given.

The junction carries 6 bases between V and J, which are trimmed by 7 bases and 3 bases respectively. The germline V gene (reference sequence) supplies CDR1 GTSNPN and CDR2 SVGIG. From the cysteine up to the phenylalanine, the CDR3 has a length of 11 residues. The only DNA kept is the CDR3, 33 bases in frame from the first base. The immunoSEQ assay, a bias-controlled multiplex PCR with V- and J-specific primers, was used to amplify TCR beta CDR3 regions from genomic DNA. In a second PCR step, the CDR3 amplicons were tagged with a proprietary barcode plus Illumina adapter sequences. An Illumina MiSeq instrument was used to sequence the CDR3 libraries. The original pipeline was this. immunoSEQ Analyzer 3.0 was used for export and quality control, with R Bioconductor and Immunarch used for downstream analyses. Only productive rearrangements within the normalized downsampled data set were used in the calculation of repertoire metrics. Clonotypes larger than 5 templates in the normalized cohort were defined as pathologically expanded. Repertoire diversity was measured with the Inverse Simpson Index. To capture all clonotypes, the CMV-specificity analyses were run on the non-normalized data set. This immuneACCESS table, as held by TCRdb, lists in-frame sequences with V and J called but not all clones. Of the missing ones, under half trace to an unresolved V gene in checked studies; the others have no known cause. That table is the source of V, J and clone size, and D and trimming were worked out from the DNA. Present in this sample are about 13,000 clones, more than 90% of which were seen just once. Of the sample, 7.8% falls within the top ten clones.

The origin of this receptor is a female patient aged 50-65 years who had an allogeneic stem cell transplant from an unrelated donor, so the T cells may come from the graft donor. Some clones in this sample may be carry-over from other donors' samples. The sample consisted of PBMCs, taken 100 days after allogeneic stem cell transplant. Rearrangement joined TRBV30 to TRBJ2-2; too little of a D gene remains to name it. The base sequence is TGTGCCTACAAATACACCGGGGAGCTGTTTTTT. It encodes CAYKYTGELFF.